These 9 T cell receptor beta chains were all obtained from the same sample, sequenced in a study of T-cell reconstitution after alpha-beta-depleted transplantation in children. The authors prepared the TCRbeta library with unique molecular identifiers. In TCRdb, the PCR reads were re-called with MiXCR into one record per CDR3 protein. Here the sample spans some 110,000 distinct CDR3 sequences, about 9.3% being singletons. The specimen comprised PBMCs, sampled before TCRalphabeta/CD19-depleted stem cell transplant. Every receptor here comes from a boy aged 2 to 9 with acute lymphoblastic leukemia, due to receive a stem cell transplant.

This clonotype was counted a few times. CDR3 sequence: CATRQGNGNTIYF. Written as DNA, the CDR3 is TGTGCCACTAGACAGGGGAACGGAAACACCATATATTTT. The chain uses TRBV27 and TRBJ1-3; 8 bases fit TRBD1. Germline V gene sequence: CDR1 MNHEY, CDR2 SMNVEV (reference sequence). After removal of 10 bases from V and 4 bases from J, the junction contained 6 bases not matched to a gene. The CDR3 loop spans 13 amino acids.

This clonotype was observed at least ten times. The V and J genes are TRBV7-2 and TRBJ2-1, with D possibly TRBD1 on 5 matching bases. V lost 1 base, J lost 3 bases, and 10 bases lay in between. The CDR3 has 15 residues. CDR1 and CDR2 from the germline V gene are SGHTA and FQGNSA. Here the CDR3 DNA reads TGTGCCAGCAGCTTAGAGACAGCGAGCTACAATGAGCAGTTCTTC. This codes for CASSLETASYNEQFF.

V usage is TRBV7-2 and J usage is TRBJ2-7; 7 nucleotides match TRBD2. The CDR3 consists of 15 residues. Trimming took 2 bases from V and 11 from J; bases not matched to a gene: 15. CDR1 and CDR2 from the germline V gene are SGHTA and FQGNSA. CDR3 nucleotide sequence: TGTGCCAGCAGCTTATCCACTAGCGCGGCGGGGTTGGAGTACTTC. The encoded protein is CASSLSTSAAGLEYF.

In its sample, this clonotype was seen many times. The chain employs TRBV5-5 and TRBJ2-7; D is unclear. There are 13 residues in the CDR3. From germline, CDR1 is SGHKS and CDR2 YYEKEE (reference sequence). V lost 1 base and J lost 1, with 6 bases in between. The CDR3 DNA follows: TGTGCCAGCAGCTTGTTGGGTTCCTACGAGCAGTACTTC. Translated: CASSLLGSYEQYF.

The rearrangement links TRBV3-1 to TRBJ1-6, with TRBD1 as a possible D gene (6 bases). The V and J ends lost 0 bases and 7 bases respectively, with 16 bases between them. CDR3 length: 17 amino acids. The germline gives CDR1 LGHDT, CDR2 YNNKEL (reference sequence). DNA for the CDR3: TGTGCCAGCAGCCAAGATTCTGGGGGCTCGAGAAATTCACCCCTCCACTTT. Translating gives CASSQDSGGSRNSPLHF. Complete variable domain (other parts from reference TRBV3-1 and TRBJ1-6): DTAVSQTPKYLVTQMGNDKSIKCEQNLGHDTMYWYKQDSKKFLKIMFSYNNKELIINETVPNRFSPKSPDKAHLNLHINSLELGDSAVYFCASSQDSGGSRNSPLHFGNGTRLTVT.

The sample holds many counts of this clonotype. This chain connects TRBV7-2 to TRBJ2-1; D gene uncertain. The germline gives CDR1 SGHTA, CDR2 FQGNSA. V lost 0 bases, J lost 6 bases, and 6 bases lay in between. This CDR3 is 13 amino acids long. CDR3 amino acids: CASSLAYANEQFF. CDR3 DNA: TGTGCCAGCAGCTTAGCATACGCCAATGAGCAGTTCTTC.

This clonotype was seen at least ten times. CDR3 sequence: CASSFGSGNTIYF. The CDR3, as DNA: TGTGCCAGCAGCTTCGGCTCTGGAAACACCATATATTTT. This chain uses TRBV7-9 with TRBJ1-3; D unclear. This CDR3 spans 13 amino acids. Deletions cut 3 bases from V and 0 bases from J, with 3 bases between. Germline values: CDR1 SEHNR, CDR2 FQNEAQ (reference sequence).

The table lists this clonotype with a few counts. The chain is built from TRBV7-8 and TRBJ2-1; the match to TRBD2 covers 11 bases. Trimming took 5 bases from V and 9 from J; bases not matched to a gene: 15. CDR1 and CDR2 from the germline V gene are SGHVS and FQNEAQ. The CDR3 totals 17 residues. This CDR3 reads CASSPRVGTSGRGEQFF. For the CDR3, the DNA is TGTGCCAGCAGCCCCCGAGTGGGGACTAGCGGACGAGGTGAGCAGTTCTTC. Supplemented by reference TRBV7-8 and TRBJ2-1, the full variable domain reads GAGVSQSPRYKVAKRGQDVALRCDPISGHVSLFWYQQALGQGPEFLTYFQNEAQLDKSGLPSDRFFAERPEGSVSTLKIQRTQQEDSAVYLCASSPRVGTSGRGEQFFGPGTRLTVL.

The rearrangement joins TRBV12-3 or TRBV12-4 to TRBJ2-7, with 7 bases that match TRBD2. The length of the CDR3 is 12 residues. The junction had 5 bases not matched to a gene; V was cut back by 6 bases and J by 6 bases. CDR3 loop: CASSRTSREQYF. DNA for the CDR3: TGTGCCAGCAGCCGGACTAGTCGCGAGCAGTACTTC.